The 6 T cell receptor beta chains in this list originate from one sample, sequenced in a study of T cells after yellow fever vaccination. Each CDR3 protein gets one entry after TCRdb re-called the 5' RACE reads with MiXCR. The repertoire holds over 300,000 distinct CDR3 sequences, with around 4% as singletons. The sequences come from PBMCs, collected on the day of the yellow fever booster vaccination. The receptors derive from a man aged 18 to 30 who received the YFV17D yellow fever vaccine.

The chain employs TRBV5-5 and TRBJ2-7, with TRBD1 matching over 8 bases. The germline gives CDR1 SGHKS, CDR2 YYEKEE (reference sequence). There are 15 residues in the CDR3. The ends lost 0 bases at V and 1 base at J; junction bases unmatched: 3. In nucleotides, the CDR3 is TGTGCCAGCAGCTTGGAAGGGACAGGTTCCTACGAGCAGTACTTC. Its translation is CASSLEGTGSYEQYF.

The CDR3 bases are TGTGCCAGTAGCTCCCGGCGGGGCAGCAATCAGCCCCAGCATTTT. Residues: CASSSRRGSNQPQHF. This rearrangement joins TRBV19 to TRBJ1-5, with D tentatively TRBD1 (5 bases). Trimming cost V 6 bases and J 1 base, with 13 bases left between them. Germline CDR1 and CDR2: LNHDA and SQIVND (reference sequence). The CDR3 consists of 15 residues.

This chain connects TRBV15 to TRBJ1-2; 9 bases match TRBD1. The CDR3 is made up of 15 amino acids. Germline CDR1 LNHNV, CDR2 YYDKDF (reference sequence). V trimming: 1 base; J trimming: 4 bases; junction bases outside the gene matches: 4. The CDR3 region has the DNA TGTGCCACCAGCAGAGGGGGACAGGGCGCCTATGGCTACACCTTC. This sequence encodes CATSRGGQGAYGYTF.

This clonotype was seen many times. DNA of the CDR3: TGCGCCAGCAGCCAAGAGGGGACAATCTCAGGGGAGCTGTTTTTT. Amino acid sequence: CASSQEGTISGELFF. The J gene is TRBJ2-2, the V gene TRBV4-1, with D possibly matching TRBD1 (6 bases). V lost 0 bases and J lost 8, with 13 bases in between. The CDR3 totals 15 residues. Germline lookup yields CDR1 MGHRA and CDR2 YSYEKL.

The V call is TRBV5-1, the J call TRBJ2-1; D is unresolved. V lost 1 base and J 5 bases, leaving 16 bases between the germline ends. Germline-derived CDR1 and CDR2 are SGHRS and YFSETQ. This CDR3 is built from 16 residues. The CDR3 DNA follows: TGCGCCAGCAGCTTGACTCCGTCTCTTTTTAACAATGAGCAGTTCTTC. Its protein product is CASSLTPSLFNNEQFF. The entire variable domain, with the rest obtained from reference TRBV5-1 and TRBJ2-1, is as follows: KAGVTQTPRYLIKTRGQQVTLSCSPISGHRSVSWYQQTPGQGLQFLFEYFSETQRNKGNFPGRFSGRQFSNSRSEMNVSTLELGDSALYLCASSLTPSLFNNEQFFGPGTRLTVL.

The chain carries TRBV29-1 and TRBJ1-5; TRBD1 is a possible D gene (5 bases). Trimming took off 4 bases at V and 1 base at J, with 11 bases between the two ends. This CDR3 has 14 amino acids. CDR1 is SQVTM and CDR2 is ANQGSEA in the germline V gene. The CDR3 protein is CSVGGLGSNQPQHF. As DNA, the CDR3 is TGCAGCGTTGGGGGCCTAGGCAGCAATCAGCCCCAGCATTTT.